These 8 T cell receptor beta chains were sequenced from one sample in a study of human CD8 memory T cell subsets. The authors made TCR beta libraries using UMI-labeled 5' RACE. TCRdb reprocessed the 5' RACE reads and stores each CDR3 protein as one record, lacking DNA. This repertoire includes approximately 4,000 distinct CDR3 sequences. Sequenced sample: CD8+ T cells from PBMCs. The receptors come from a human donor in good health.

This chain joins TRBV9 and TRBJ2-3; absent DNA, TCRdb's TRBD2 call cannot be checked. This CDR3 is built from 17 residues. Germline lookup yields CDR1 SGDLS and CDR2 YYNGEE. The CDR3 here is CASSSGRLAGVGDTQYF.

The genes are TRBV7-8 and TRBJ2-7; the TCRdb D gene call, TRBD2, has no DNA to confirm it. This CDR3 comprises 14 residues. Germline CDR1 is SGHVS and CDR2 is FQNEAQ. The chain's CDR3 is CASSTPGLIYEQYF.

This clonotype is labeled medium-sized based on frequency. The J gene is TRBJ2-1, the V gene TRBV7-7. There are 14 residues in the CDR3. Germline V lookup: CDR1 SSHAT, CDR2 FNYEAQ (reference sequence). The CDR3 is CASSSSGIGDEQFF.

The rearrangement joins TRBV27 to TRBJ2-1. Looked up from germline, CDR1 is MNHEY and CDR2 is SMNVEV (reference sequence). The length of the CDR3 is 12 residues. CDR3 protein: CASSFTGHEQFF.

The chain couples TRBV5-1 to TRBJ2-3. CDR1 is SGHRS, CDR2 YFSETQ, per germline. This CDR3 is built from 14 residues. CDR3 sequence: CASSLGDGTDTQYF.

This clonotype shows up as medium-sized by frequency. The gene calls are TRBV20-1 and TRBJ1-5. The CDR3 is 15 amino acids. Germline-derived CDR1 and CDR2 are DFQATT and SNEGSKA (reference sequence). CDR3: CSAREPRLGNQPQHF.

This clonotype is labeled medium-sized (0.01 to 0.1%) based on frequency. The rearrangement links TRBV7-9 to TRBJ2-3; lacking DNA, the TRBD2 call made by TCRdb goes unchecked. CDR1 and CDR2 (germline): SEHNR, FQNEAQ (reference sequence). The CDR3 contains 16 residues. The CDR3 spells CASSGRAGASTDTQYF.

V is TRBV28 and J is TRBJ2-1; TCRdb selects TRBD2, and the lack of DNA leaves this call unchecked. The germline V gene encodes CDR1 MDHEN and CDR2 SYDVKM. CDR3 length: 17 amino acids. The chain's CDR3 is CASLRRGLAGGENEQFF.